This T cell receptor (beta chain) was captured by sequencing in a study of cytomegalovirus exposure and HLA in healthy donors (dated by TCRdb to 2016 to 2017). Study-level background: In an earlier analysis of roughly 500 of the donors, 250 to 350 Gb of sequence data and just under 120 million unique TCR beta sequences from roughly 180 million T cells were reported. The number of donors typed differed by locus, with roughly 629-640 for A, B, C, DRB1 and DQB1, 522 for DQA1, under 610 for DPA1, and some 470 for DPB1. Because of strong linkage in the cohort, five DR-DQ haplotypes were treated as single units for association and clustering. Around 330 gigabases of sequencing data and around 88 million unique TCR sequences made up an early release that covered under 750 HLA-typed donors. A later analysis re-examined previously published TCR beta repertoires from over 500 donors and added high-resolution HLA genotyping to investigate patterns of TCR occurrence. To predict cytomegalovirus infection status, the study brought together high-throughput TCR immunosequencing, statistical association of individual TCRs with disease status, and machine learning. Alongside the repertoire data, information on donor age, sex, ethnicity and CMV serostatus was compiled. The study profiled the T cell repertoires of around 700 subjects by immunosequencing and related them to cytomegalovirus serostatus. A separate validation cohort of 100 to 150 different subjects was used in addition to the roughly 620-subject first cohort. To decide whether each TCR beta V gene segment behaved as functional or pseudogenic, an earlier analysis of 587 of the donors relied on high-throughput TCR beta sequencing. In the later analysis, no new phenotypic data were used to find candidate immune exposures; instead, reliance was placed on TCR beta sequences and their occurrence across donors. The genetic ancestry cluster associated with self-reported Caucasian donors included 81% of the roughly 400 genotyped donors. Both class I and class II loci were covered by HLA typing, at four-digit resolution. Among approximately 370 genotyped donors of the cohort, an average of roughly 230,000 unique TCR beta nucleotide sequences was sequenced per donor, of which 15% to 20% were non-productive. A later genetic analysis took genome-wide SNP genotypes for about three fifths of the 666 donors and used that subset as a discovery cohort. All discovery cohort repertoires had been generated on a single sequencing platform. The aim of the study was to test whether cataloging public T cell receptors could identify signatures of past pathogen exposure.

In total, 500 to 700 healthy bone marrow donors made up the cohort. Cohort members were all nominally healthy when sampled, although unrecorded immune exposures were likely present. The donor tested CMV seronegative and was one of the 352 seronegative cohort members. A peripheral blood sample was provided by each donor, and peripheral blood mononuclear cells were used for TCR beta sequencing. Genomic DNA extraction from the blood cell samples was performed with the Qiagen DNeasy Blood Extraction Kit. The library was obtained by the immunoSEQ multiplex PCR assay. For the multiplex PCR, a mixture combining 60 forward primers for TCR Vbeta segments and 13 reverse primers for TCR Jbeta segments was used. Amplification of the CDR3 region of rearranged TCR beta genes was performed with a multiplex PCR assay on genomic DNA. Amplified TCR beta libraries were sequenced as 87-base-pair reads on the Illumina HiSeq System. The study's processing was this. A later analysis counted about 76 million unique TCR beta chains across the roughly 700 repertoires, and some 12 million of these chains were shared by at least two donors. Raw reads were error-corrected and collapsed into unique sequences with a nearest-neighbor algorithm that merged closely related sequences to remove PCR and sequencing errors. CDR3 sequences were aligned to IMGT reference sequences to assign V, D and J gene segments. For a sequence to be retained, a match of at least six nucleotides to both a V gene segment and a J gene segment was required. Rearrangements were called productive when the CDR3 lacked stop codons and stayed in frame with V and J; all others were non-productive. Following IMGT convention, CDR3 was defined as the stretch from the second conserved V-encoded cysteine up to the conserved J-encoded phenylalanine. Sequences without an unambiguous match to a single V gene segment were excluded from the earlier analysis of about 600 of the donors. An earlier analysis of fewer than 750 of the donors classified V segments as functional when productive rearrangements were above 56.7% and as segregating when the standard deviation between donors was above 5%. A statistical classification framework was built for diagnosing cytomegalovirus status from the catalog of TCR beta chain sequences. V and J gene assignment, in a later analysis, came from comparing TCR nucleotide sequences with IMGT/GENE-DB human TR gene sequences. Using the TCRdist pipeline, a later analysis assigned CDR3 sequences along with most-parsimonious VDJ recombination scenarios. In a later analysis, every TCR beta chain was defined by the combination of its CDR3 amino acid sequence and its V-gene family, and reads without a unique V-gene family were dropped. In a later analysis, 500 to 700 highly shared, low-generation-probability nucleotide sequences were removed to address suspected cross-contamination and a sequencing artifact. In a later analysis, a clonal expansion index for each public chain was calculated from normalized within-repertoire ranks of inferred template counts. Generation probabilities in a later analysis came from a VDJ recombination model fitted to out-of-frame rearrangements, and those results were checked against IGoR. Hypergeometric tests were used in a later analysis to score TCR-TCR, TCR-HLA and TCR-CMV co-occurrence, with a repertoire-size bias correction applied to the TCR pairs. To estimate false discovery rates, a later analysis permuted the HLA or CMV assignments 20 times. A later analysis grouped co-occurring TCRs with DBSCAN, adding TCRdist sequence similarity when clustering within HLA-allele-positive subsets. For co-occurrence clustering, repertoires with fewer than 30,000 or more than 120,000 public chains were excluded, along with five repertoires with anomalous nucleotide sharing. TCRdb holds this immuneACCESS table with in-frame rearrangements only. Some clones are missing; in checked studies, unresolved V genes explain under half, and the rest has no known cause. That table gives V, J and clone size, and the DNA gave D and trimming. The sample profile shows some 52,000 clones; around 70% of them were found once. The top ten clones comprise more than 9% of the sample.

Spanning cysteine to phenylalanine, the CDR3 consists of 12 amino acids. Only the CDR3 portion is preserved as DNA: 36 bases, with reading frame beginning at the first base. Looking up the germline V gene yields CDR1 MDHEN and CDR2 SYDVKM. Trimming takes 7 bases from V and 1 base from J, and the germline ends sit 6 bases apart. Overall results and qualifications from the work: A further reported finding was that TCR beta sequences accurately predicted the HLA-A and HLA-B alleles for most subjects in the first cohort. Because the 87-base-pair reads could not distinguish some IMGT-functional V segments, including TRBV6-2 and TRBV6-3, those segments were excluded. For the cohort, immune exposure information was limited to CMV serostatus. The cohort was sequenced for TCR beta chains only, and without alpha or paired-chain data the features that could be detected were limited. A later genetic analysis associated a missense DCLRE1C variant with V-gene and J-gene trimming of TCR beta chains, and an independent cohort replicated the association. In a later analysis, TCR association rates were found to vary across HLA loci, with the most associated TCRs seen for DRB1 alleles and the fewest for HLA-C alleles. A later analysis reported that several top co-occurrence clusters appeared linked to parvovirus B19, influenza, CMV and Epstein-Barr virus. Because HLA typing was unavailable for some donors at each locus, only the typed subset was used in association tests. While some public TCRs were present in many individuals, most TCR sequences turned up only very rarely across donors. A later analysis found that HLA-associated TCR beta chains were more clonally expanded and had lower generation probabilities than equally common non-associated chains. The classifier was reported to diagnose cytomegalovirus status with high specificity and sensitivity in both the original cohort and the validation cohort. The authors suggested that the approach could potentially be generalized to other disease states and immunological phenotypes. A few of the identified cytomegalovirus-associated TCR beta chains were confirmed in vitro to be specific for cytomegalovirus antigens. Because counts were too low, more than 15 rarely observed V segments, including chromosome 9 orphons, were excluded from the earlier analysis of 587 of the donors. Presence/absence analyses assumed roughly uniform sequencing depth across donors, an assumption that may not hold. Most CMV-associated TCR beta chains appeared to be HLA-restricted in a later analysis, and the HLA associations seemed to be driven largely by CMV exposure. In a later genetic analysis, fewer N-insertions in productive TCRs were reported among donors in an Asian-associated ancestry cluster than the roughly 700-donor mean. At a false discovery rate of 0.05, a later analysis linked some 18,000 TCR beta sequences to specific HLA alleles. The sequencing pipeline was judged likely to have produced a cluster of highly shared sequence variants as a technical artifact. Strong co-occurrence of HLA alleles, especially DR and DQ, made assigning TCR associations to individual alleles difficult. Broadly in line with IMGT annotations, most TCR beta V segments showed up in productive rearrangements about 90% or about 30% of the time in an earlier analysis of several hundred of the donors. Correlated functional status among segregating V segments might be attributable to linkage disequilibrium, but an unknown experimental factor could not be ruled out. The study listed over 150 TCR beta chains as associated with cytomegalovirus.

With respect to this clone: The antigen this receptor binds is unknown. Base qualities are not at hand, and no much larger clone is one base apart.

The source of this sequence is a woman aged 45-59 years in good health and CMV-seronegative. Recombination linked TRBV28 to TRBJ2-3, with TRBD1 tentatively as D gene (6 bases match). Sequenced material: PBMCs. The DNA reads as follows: TGTGCCAGCAAGGGGGGCACAGATACGCAGTATTTT. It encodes CASKGGTDTQYF. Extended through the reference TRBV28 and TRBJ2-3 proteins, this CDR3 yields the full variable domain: DVKVTQSSRYLVKRTGEKVFLECVQDMDHENMFWYRQDPGLGLRLIYFSYDVKMKEKGDIPEGYSVSREKKERFSLILESASTNQTSMYLCASKGGTDTQYFGPGTRLTVL.